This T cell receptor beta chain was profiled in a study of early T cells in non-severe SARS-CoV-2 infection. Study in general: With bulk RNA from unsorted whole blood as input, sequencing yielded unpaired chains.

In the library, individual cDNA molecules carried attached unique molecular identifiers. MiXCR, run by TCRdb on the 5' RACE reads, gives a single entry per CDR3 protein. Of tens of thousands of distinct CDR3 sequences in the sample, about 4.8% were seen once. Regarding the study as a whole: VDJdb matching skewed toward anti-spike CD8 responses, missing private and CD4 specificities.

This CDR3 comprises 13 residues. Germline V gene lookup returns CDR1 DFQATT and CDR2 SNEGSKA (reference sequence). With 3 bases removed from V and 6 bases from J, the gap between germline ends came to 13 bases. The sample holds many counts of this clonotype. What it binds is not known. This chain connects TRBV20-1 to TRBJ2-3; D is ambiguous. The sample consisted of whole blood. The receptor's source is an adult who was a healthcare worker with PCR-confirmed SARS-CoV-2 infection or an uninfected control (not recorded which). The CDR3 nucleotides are TGCAGTGCTAGGAACAGTAAGATGGATACGCAGTATTTT. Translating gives CSARNSKMDTQYF.